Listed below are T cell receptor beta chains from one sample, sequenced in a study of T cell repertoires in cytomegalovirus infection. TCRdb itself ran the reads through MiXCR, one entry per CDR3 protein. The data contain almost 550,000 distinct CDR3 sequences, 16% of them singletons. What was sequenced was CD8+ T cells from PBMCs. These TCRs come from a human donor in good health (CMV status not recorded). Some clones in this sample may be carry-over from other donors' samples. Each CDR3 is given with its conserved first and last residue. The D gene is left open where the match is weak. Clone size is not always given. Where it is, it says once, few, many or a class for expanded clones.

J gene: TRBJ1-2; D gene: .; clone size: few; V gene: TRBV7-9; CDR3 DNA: TGTGCCAGCAGCTTAGGCCCGGAGGGCTATGGCTACACCTTC; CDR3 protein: CASSLGPEGYGYTF
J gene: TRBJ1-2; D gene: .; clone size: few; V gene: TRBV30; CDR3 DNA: TGTGCCTGGAGCCCAGGGTCAGGCGATGGCTACACCTTC; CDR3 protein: CAWSPGSGDGYTF
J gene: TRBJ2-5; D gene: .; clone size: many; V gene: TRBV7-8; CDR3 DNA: TGTGCCAGCAGCTGGGCGGGGCCCGAGACCCAGTACTTC; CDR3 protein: CASSWAGPETQYF
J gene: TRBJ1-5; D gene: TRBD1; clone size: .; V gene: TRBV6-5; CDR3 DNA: TGTGCCAGCAGTGAAGGGGGCTTAGGCAATCAGCCCCAGCATTTT; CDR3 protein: CASSEGGLGNQPQHF
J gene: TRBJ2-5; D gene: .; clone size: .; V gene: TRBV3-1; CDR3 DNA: TGTGCCAGCAGCCAAGATGGGCAGGGGGAGACCCAGTACTTC; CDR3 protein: CASSQDGQGETQYF
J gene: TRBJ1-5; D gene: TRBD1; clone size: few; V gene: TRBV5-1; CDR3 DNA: TGCGCCAGCAAAATCTCGGACAGGGATTATCAGCCCCAGCATTTT; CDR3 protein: CASKISDRDYQPQHF
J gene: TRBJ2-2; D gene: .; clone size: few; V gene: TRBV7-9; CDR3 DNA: TGTGCCAGCAGCGACCGACTAGAATTGAACACCGGGGAGCTGTTTTTT; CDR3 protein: CASSDRLELNTGELFF
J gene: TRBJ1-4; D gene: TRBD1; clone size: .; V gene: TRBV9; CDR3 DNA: TGTGCCAGCAGCGCCCCGGGACAGGATACGGAAAAACTGTTTTTT; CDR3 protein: CASSAPGQDTEKLFF
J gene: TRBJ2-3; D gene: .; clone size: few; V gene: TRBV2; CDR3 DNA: TGTGCCAGCAACCGACAGGCCAGTAGCACAGATACGCAGTATTTT; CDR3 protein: CASNRQASSTDTQYF
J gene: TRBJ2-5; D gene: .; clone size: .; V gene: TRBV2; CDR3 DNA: TGTGCCAGCAGGGACCCACGGGAGACCCAGTACTTC; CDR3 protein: CASRDPRETQYF
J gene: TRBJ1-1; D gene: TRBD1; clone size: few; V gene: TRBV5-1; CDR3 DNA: TGCGCCAGCAGCGCCGGGACAGGGAGTGAAGCTTTCTTT; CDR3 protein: CASSAGTGSEAFF
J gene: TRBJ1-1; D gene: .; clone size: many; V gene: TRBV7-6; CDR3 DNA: TGTGCCAGCAGCCCGTACCTGAACACTGAAGCTTTCTTT; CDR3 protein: CASSPYLNTEAFF
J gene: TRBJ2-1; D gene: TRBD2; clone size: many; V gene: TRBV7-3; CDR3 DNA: TGTGCCAGCAGCTCGGGACTAACCTCCTACAATGAGCAGTTCTTC; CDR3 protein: CASSSGLTSYNEQFF
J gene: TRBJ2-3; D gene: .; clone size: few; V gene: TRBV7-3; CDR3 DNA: TGTGCCAGCAGCGCGATACTAGAAGATACGCAGTATTTT; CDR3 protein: CASSAILEDTQYF
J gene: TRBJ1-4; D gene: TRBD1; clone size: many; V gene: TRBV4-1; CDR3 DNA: TGCGCCAGCAGCCAAGCCGCCTGGACAGGGGGCTCAACTAATGAAAAACTGTTTTTT; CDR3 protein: CASSQAAWTGGSTNEKLFF
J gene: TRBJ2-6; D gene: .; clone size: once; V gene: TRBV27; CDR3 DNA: TGTGCCAGCAGTTCCCCGTCCCCTTCTGGGCCCAACGTCCTGACTTTC; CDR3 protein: CASSSPSPSGPNVLTF
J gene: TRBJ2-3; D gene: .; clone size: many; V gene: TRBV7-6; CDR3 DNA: TGTGCCAGCAGCTTAGAAGACAGCACAGATACGCAGTATTTT; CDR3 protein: CASSLEDSTDTQYF
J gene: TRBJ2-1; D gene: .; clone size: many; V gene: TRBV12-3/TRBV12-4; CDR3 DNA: TGTGCCAGCAGGGGACCGGGTTACAATGAGCAGTTCTTC; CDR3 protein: CASRGPGYNEQFF
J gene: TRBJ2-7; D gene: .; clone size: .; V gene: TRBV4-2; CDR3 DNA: TGTGCCAGCAGCGACGACAGCACCTACGAGCAGTACTTC; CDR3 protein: CASSDDSTYEQYF
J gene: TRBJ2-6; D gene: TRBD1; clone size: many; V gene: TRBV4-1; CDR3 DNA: TGCGCCAGCAGCCAAGGGGGCGGACAGGGGGGCTATGGGGCCAACGTCCTGACTTTC; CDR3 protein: CASSQGGGQGGYGANVLTF
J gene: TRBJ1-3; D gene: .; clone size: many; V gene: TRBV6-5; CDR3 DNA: TGTGCCAGCAGTCCGACACCAAGCTCTGGAAACACCATATATTTT; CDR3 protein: CASSPTPSSGNTIYF
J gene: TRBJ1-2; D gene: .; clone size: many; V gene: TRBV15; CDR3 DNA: TGTGCCACCAGCAGGGACGCCTGGGGCTACACCTTC; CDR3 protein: CATSRDAWGYTF
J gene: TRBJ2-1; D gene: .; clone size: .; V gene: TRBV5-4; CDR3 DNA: TGTGCCACCTCCGAACAGCGGAGGAATGAGCAGTTCTTC; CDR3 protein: CATSEQRRNEQFF
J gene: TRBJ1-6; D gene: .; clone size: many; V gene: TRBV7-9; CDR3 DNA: TGTGCCAGCAGCACTACAGGGTCACCCCTCCACTTT; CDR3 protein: CASSTTGSPLHF
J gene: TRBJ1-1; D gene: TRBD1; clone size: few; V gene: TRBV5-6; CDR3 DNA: TGTGCCAGCAGCTGGGACAGGGATCTACTTGAAGCTTTCTTT; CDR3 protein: CASSWDRDLLEAFF
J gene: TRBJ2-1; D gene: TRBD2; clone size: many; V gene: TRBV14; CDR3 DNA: TGTGCCAGCAGCCCTCGGGAGCGGGAGGGCCGCGAGCAGTTCTTC; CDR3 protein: CASSPREREGREQFF
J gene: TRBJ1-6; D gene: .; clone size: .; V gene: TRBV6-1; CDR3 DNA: TGTGCCAGCAGTGAATGGCAGACCAATAATTCACCCCTCCACTTT; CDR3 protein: CASSEWQTNNSPLHF
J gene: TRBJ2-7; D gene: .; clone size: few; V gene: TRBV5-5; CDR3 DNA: TGTGCCAGCAGCTTAGGAAGTAGCTACAGCCGTCTTTACGAGCAGTACTTC; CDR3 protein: CASSLGSSYSRLYEQYF
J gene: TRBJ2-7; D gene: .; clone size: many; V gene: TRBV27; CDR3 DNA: TGTGCCAGCAGTGCTACGGCAGCGGAATCCTACGAGCAGTACTTC; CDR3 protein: CASSATAAESYEQYF